These T cell receptor beta chains were read from a single sample in a study of graft-versus-host responses after intestinal transplantation. TCRdb's table, derived via immunoSEQ multiplex PCR, lists solely in-frame clones and lacks some. The table lists about 14,000 clones, more than 25% of them singletons. Sequencing was performed on alloreactive CD8+ T cells from a mixed lymphocyte reaction culture, taken before intestinal transplant. These receptors all come from a human patient who received an intestinal transplant. Each CDR3 is given without its conserved first and last residue. The listing skips clone size in some rows; elsewhere it reads once, few, many or a size class.

TRBV30	TRBJ2-7	-	AWSVFQGVEQY
TRBV30	TRBJ2-7	few	AWGQGGTTYEQY
TRBV7-2	TRBJ2-7	-	ASSLVGGAYEQY
TRBV7-9	TRBJ2-7	-	ASSPPAGGFYEQY
TRBV11-3	TRBJ2-1	-	ASSPRTGGYNEQF
TRBV11-2	TRBJ1-4	-	ASSRGNEKLF
TRBV4-3	TRBJ1-1	-	ASSQARGGTEAF
TRBV4-3	TRBJ1-1	-	ASSQDRGFNTEAF
TRBV18	TRBJ2-2	-	ASSPGQGELF
TRBV30	TRBJ1-5	medium-sized	AWSSYSNQPQH
TRBV14	TRBJ1-1	few	ASSLYRGMNTEAF
TRBV11-2	TRBJ2-5	-	ASSLLAGGFGETQY
TRBV7-9	TRBJ1-1	-	ASSPPGNTEAF
TRBV21-1	TRBJ1-2	-	ASAEGPGVGYT
TRBV7-9	TRBJ2-7	-	ASSPSTGTYLYYEQY
TRBV7-3	TRBJ2-3	-	ASSLISGSGGAGDTQY
TRBV6-5	TRBJ2-7	-	ASRTSGTGFEQY
TRBV4-3	TRBJ1-2	-	ASSQDRTGLYGYT
TRBV27	TRBJ2-1	-	ASSPYAGGPSNEQF
TRBV30	-	-	AWNALAGGPYEQY
TRBV13	TRBJ2-7	-	ASSFGRGYEQY
TRBV4-3	TRBJ1-1	-	ASSPGTGGMNTEAF
TRBV7-9	TRBJ2-1	few	ASSSGLAPNEQF
TRBV7-2	TRBJ2-1	medium-sized	ASATSGGDNEQF
TRBV7-9	TRBJ2-1	-	ASSPLAWEQF
TRBV4-1	TRBJ1-1	few	ASSQDNQGAWGNTEAF
TRBV4-3	TRBJ2-2	-	ASSQGLAGNTGELF
TRBV29-1	TRBJ1-2	-	SVLTGGADGYT
TRBV27	TRBJ1-1	-	ASNPGTGGADEAF
TRBV4-1	TRBJ2-7	-	ASSPGQGVGEQY
TRBV5-1	TRBJ2-6	-	ASSFVPGGSGANVLT
TRBV30	TRBJ2-7	few	AWSVGLYEQY
TRBV27	TRBJ2-2	-	ASSSVFFNTGELF
TRBV4-3	TRBJ2-1	few	ASSQGSVGGAAGNEQF
TRBV4-3	TRBJ2-1	-	ASSQVGRAQFNEQF
TRBV4-3	TRBJ2-7	-	ASSQGPQRGSSYEQY
TRBV30	TRBJ2-7	few	AWSVGTFYEQY
TRBV18	TRBJ2-6	-	ASSPLARHAISGANVLT
TRBV11-2	TRBJ2-2	-	ASSLDWTGAGELF
TRBV11-2	TRBJ2-1	-	ASSLYYGGSSNEQF
TRBV11-2	TRBJ2-7	-	ASSMTATAYEQY
TRBV4-3	TRBJ2-7	few	ASSQDRTSGSGEQY
TRBV13	TRBJ2-5	-	ASSSQTGVGTQY
TRBV30	TRBJ1-1	-	AWYQGGTEAF
TRBV30	TRBJ2-3	-	AWSPGTSGGTDTQY
TRBV19	TRBJ1-1	medium-sized	ASSIGTGEFFTEAF